Following are 20 T cell receptor beta chains from one sample sequenced in a study of blood T cell repertoires in COVID-19 (TCRdb year 2020). Libraries were constructed by the immunoSEQ multiplex PCR assay. Here the immuneACCESS table is served through TCRdb, limited to in-frame sequences with V and J called. Missing clones are a known gap in these copies; in checked studies unresolved V genes cover under half, and the rest lacks a known reason. Recorded for this sample are about 230,000 clones; 83% of them occurred a single time. The ten largest clones take up around 7% of the sample. Material for sequencing was peripheral blood. The source of these receptors is a woman in her fifties or sixties with acute or convalescent COVID-19.

J is TRBJ1-4 and V is TRBV27; TRBD1 is a possible D gene (6 bases). The V end lost 4 bases, the J end lost 8 bases, and 14 bases lay between the germline ends. Germline V gene sequence: CDR1 MNHEY, CDR2 SMNVEV (reference sequence). This CDR3 comprises 14 residues. The CDR3, as DNA: TGTGCCAGCAGTTCCCGAGGGGGTATGGAAAAACTGTTTTTT. Amino acids: CASSSRGGMEKLFF.

The rearrangement links TRBV4-1 to TRBJ1-2; 9 bases fit TRBD1. The CDR3 has 17 residues. The V and J ends lost 0 bases and 4 bases, in that order; junction bases with no gene match: 9. Germline V lookup: CDR1 MGHRA, CDR2 YSYEKL. For the CDR3, the DNA is TGCGCCAGCAGCCAAGATATGGGGTTGACAGGGGGCTATGGCTACACCTTC. Protein sequence: CASSQDMGLTGGYGYTF.

This clone showed up just once. This sequence joins TRBV29-1 and TRBJ1-1; a weak D match, TRBD1 (6 bases). Per germline, CDR1 SQVTM and CDR2 ANQGSEA. The CDR3 covers 11 residues. Trimming took off 4 bases at V and 6 bases at J, with 9 bases between the two ends. The CDR3 DNA reads as TGCAGCGTTGTCTGGGGGCCTGAAGCTTTCTTT. Protein product: CSVVWGPEAFF.

The gene calls are TRBV25-1 and TRBJ1-2, with 7 bases that match TRBD1. The length of the CDR3 is 15 residues. Per germline, CDR1 MGHDK and CDR2 SYGVNS. The V and J ends lost 3 bases and 8 bases, in that order; junction bases with no gene match: 12. The CDR3 reads CASSDERQGGWGYTF. The CDR3 DNA is TGTGCCAGCAGTGATGAGCGACAGGGCGGGTGGGGCTACACCTTC.

This sequence joins TRBV7-2 and TRBJ1-5; D gene uncertain. CDR1 is SGHTA, CDR2 FQGNSA, per germline. The CDR3 totals 13 residues. The V end lost 4 bases, the J end lost 4 bases, and 8 bases lay between the germline ends. The CDR3 DNA follows: TGTGCCAGCAGCTACCTACCAAATCAGCCCCAGCATTTT. This translates into CASSYLPNQPQHF. Together with reference TRBV7-2 and TRBJ1-5, the CDR3 gives the full variable domain: GAGVSQSPSNKVTEKGKDVELRCDPISGHTALYWYRQSLGQGLEFLIYFQGNSAPDKSGLPSDRFSAERTGGSVSTLTIQRTQQEDSAVYLCASSYLPNQPQHFGDGTRLSIL.

The CDR3: CASSLYFWLANNEQFF. The CDR3 bases are TGTGCCAGCAGCTTATATTTCTGGCTAGCTAACAATGAGCAGTTCTTC. The V call is TRBV7-2, the J call TRBJ2-1, with D possibly being TRBD2 (5 bases). The CDR3 sequence is 16 residues long. Germline V lookup: CDR1 SGHTA, CDR2 FQGNSA. Trimming pared 2 bases from V and 5 bases from J, leaving 16 bases between.

The chain joins TRBV5-4 to TRBJ2-3, with 14 bases matching TRBD2. Germline assignment: CDR1 SGHNT and CDR2 YYREEE (reference sequence). V was pared by 6 bases and J by 1 base, with 4 bases of the junction left unmatched. The CDR3 totals 16 residues. The CDR3 DNA reads TGTGCCAGCAACCCGACTAGCGGGGGGGGCACAGATACGCAGTATTTT. Translation gives CASNPTSGGGTDTQYF.

The chain uses TRBV5-1 and TRBJ2-2; 8 bases line up with TRBD1. Germline CDR1 is SGHRS and CDR2 is YFSETQ. V shed 3 bases and J 6 bases; nucleotides not matched to a gene: 7. The CDR3 is 15 residues long. The CDR3 spells CASSWSGQGSGELFF. The CDR3 DNA follows: TGCGCCAGCAGCTGGAGTGGACAGGGCTCCGGGGAGCTGTTTTTT.

V gene TRBV5-1 combines with J gene TRBJ1-1; TRBD1 agrees at 8 bases. The V segment lost 3 bases and the J segment 4 bases; nucleotides outside the gene matches: 5. Germline-derived CDR1 and CDR2 are SGHRS and YFSETQ. This CDR3 comprises 14 residues. This CDR3 reads CASSSGQGSTEAFF. The CDR3 DNA is TGCGCCAGCAGCTCCGGACAGGGATCCACTGAAGCTTTCTTT.

V usage is TRBV9 and J usage is TRBJ2-1, with 7 bases lining up with TRBD2. Germline V gene lookup returns CDR1 SGDLS and CDR2 YYNGEE. This CDR3 is 16 amino acids long. V shed 0 bases and J 7 bases; nucleotides not matched to a gene: 10. This CDR3 is CASSVAGGGWDNEQFF. The DNA of the CDR3 is TGTGCCAGCAGCGTAGCAGGCGGGGGATGGGATAATGAGCAGTTCTTC. Complete variable domain (other parts from reference TRBV9 and TRBJ2-1): DSGVTQTPKHLITATGQRVTLRCSPRSGDLSVYWYQQSLDQGLQFLIQYYNGEERAKGNILERFSAQQFPDLHSELNLSSLELGDSALYFCASSVAGGGWDNEQFFGPGTRLTVL.

Comments on this clone: Distinct nucleotide sequences in the sample also encode this CDR3. This rearrangement joins TRBV19 to TRBJ1-5; possibly TRBD1 for D (6 bases). The CDR3 length is 14 residues. Germline CDR1 and CDR2: LNHDA and SQIVND (reference sequence). With 4 bases removed from V and 4 bases from J, the gap between germline ends came to 11 bases. The chain's CDR3 is CASSTLQGNQPQHF. The CDR3 DNA reads as TGTGCCAGTAGTACATTACAGGGAAATCAGCCCCAGCATTTT.

This chain joins TRBV3-1 (or the pseudogene TRBV3-2) and TRBJ1-3; possible D gene TRBD1, 5 bases. V lost 2 bases and J 8 bases, leaving 10 bases between the germline ends. The germline V gene encodes CDR1 LGHDT and CDR2 YNNKEL (reference sequence). The CDR3 length is 13 residues. The CDR3 coding sequence is TGTGCCAGCAGCCAACGGTCGGGGGACACCATATATTTT. It encodes CASSQRSGDTIYF.

This clone was observed a few times. The chain links TRBV7-9 to TRBJ2-2; D ambiguous. CDR3 length: 10 amino acids. The V end was cut by 10 bases, the J end by 5 bases, with 5 bases between. CDR1 is SEHNR, CDR2 FQNEAQ, per germline (reference sequence). The CDR3 here is CATTTGELFF. CDR3 nucleotide sequence: TGTGCCACTACTACCGGGGAGCTGTTTTTT.

The chain uses TRBV7-9 and TRBJ1-4, with TRBD1 matching 8 bases. The ends lost 5 bases at V and 7 bases at J; junction bases unmatched: 6. This CDR3 has 14 residues. CDR1 is SEHNR and CDR2 is FQNEAQ in the germline V gene (reference sequence). CDR3 nucleotides: TGTGCCAGCAGCCCCGGACAGGGCGTTGAAAAACTGTTTTTT. Residues: CASSPGQGVEKLFF.

The J gene is TRBJ2-3, the V gene TRBV25-1, with TRBD1 matching over 9 bases. The CDR3 spans 16 residues. V lost 4 bases to trimming and J lost 6 bases; unmatched junction nucleotides: 11. From germline, CDR1 is MGHDK and CDR2 SYGVNS. The CDR3 region is CASSGRDRVFRDTQYF. In DNA, the CDR3 is TGTGCCAGCAGTGGCCGGGACAGGGTATTCAGGGATACGCAGTATTTT.

This clone has only one observation. This chain uses TRBV10-3 with TRBJ2-3, with TRBD2 matching 11 bases. Per the germline V gene, CDR1 is ENHRY and CDR2 is SYGVKD. V lost 6 bases, J lost 4 bases, and 3 bases stayed unmatched. CDR3 length: 14 residues. The CDR3 coding sequence is TGTGCCATCAGGTTAGCGGGGGGGTCAGATACGCAGTATTTT. It specifies CAIRLAGGSDTQYF.

The J gene is TRBJ2-7, the V gene TRBV18; TRBD1 matches at 9 bases. The CDR3 consists of 16 residues. The V segment lost 5 bases and the J segment 1 base; nucleotides outside the gene matches: 9. Germline CDR1 is KGHSH and CDR2 is LQKENI. The CDR3 nucleotides are TGTGCCAGCTCATTTGACCGGGACAGGGCTTCCTACGAGCAGTACTTC. Translated: CASSFDRDRASYEQYF.

The chain uses TRBV2 and TRBJ2-1; 9 bases align to TRBD2. CDR1 and CDR2 from the germline V gene are SNHLY and FYNNEI. This CDR3 comprises 15 residues. The ends lost 6 bases at V and 9 bases at J; junction bases unmatched: 12. The CDR3 loop is CASSVDGSGSIEQFF. The CDR3 DNA reads as TGTGCCAGCAGCGTTGATGGTAGCGGGAGTATTGAGCAGTTCTTC.

This chain links TRBV5-1 with TRBJ1-3; D call uncertain. CDR3 length: 15 amino acids. Between the trimmed V and J ends, which lost 0 bases and 0 bases, there was a span of 7 bases. Germline CDR1 and CDR2: SGHRS and YFSETQ. In DNA, the CDR3 is TGCGCCAGCAGCTTGGAAGGGAGCTCTGGAAACACCATATATTTT. Residues: CASSLEGSSGNTIYF.

The chain employs TRBV11-2 and TRBJ2-4; tentative D call: TRBD2 (6 bases). V was pared by 5 bases and J by 2 bases, with 16 bases between. This CDR3 has 16 amino acids. The germline V gene has CDR1 SGHAT and CDR2 FQNNGV. DNA for the CDR3: TGTGCCAGCAGCCCCCGGGGGAGTGGAACCAAAAACATTCAGTACTTC. Its protein is CASSPRGSGTKNIQYF.